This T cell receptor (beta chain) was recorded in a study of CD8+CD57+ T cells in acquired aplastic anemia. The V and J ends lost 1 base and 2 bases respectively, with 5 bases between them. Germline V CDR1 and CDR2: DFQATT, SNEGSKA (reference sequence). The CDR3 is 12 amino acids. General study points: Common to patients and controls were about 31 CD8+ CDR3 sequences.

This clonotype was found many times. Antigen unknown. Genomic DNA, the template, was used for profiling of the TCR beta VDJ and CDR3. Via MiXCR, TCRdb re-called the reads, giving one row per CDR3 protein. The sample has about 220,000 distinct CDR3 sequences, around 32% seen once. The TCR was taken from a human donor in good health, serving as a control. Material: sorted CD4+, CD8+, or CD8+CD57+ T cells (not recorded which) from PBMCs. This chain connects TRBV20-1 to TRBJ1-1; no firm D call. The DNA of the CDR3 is TGCAGTGCTAGAGTGACCAACACTGAAGCTTTCTTT. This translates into CSARVTNTEAFF.